These 26 T cell receptor beta chains were all obtained from the same sample, sequenced in a study of blood T cells in healthy people across ages. The authors ran a second PCR of roughly 7 to 11 cycles using a sample-barcoded 5' primer and a J-beta primer mix. Via MiXCR, TCRdb re-called the 5' RACE reads, giving one row per CDR3 protein. The sample contains about 1,400,000 distinct CDR3 sequences, approximately 59% of which appear only once. Sequencing was done on a sample of blood. The receptors were sampled from a man younger than 35 in good health.

The chain links TRBV5-1 to TRBJ2-3; TRBD2 agrees at 13 bases. The CDR3 is made up of 18 amino acids. The V gene end was trimmed by 4 bases and the J gene end by 2 bases; junction bases not matched to a gene: 10. Per the germline V gene, CDR1 is SGHRS and CDR2 is YFSETQ. The CDR3 DNA reads as TGCGCCAGCAGCAAGCCGGGACTAGCGGGATCCTACACAGATACGCAGTATTTT. Translating gives CASSKPGLAGSYTDTQYF. The full variable domain, in which reference TRBV5-1 and TRBJ2-3 provide the parts outside the CDR3, is KAGVTQTPRYLIKTRGQQVTLSCSPISGHRSVSWYQQTPGQGLQFLFEYFSETQRNKGNFPGRFSGRQFSNSRSEMNVSTLELGDSALYLCASSKPGLAGSYTDTQYFGPGTRLTVL.

The chain has TRBV12-3 or TRBV12-4 and TRBJ1-6; D might be TRBD1 (6 bases). Trimming took off 5 bases at V and 5 bases at J, with 7 bases between the two ends. The CDR3 spans 13 residues. The CDR3 DNA reads as TGTGCCAGCAGTACAGGGAATAATTCACCCCTCCACTTT. Its protein is CASSTGNNSPLHF.

V is TRBV29-1 and J is TRBJ1-1; tentatively, D is TRBD1 (5 bases). There are 14 residues in the CDR3. Looked up from germline, CDR1 is SQVTM and CDR2 is ANQGSEA. Deletions cut 2 bases from V and 1 base from J, with 11 bases between. CDR3 in amino acids: CSVEKARANTEAFF. The CDR3 DNA sequence: TGCAGCGTTGAAAAGGCCAGGGCGAACACTGAAGCTTTCTTT.

This clonotype was seen only a few times. V usage is TRBV12-3 or TRBV12-4 and J usage is TRBJ2-7; tentatively, D is TRBD1 (5 bases). V shed 3 bases and J shed 5 bases, with 11 bases lying between them. The CDR3 has 13 amino acids. The CDR3 DNA reads as TGTGCCAGCAGTTTCGGCGGACAAAACGAGCAGTACTTC. It encodes CASSFGGQNEQYF.

The V and J genes are TRBV10-3 and TRBJ1-1, with D tentatively TRBD1 (5 bases). CDR1 ENHRY and CDR2 SYGVKD come from the germline V gene. This CDR3 contains 16 residues. Trimming left V 6 bases short and J 3 bases short, with 20 bases between. DNA of the CDR3: TGTGCCATCAGCAGATCCGGACTCACGGGGGACACTGAAGCTTTCTTT. It codes for CAISRSGLTGDTEAFF.

The chain joins TRBV6-5 to TRBJ1-1, with D perhaps matching TRBD1 (5 bases). Looked up from germline, CDR1 is MNHEY and CDR2 is SVGAGI. Trimming stripped 5 bases from V and 0 bases from J, with 13 bases between. The CDR3 consists of 15 residues. This chain's CDR3 is CASSTEGTLNTEAFF. In nucleotides, the CDR3 is TGTGCCAGCAGTACCGAGGGGACTCTGAACACTGAAGCTTTCTTT.

This clonotype was detected only a few times. The chain recombines TRBV20-1 with TRBJ2-7, with TRBD1 as a possible D gene (5 bases). The CDR3 loop spans 16 amino acids. The V gene's germline CDR1 is DFQATT and CDR2 SNEGSKA (reference sequence). The germline V and J ends were trimmed by 3 bases and 0 bases, with 18 bases remaining between them. CDR3 coding DNA: TGCAGTGCTAGTAGTTTAAGGGGTCCTCGCTCCTACGAGCAGTACTTC. It translates to CSASSLRGPRSYEQYF.

This clonotype appeared a few times. V usage is TRBV28 and J usage is TRBJ2-7; 8 bases match TRBD2. V shed 3 bases, J shed 2 bases, and the junction held 3 bases outside the gene matches. The germline V gene has CDR1 MDHEN and CDR2 SYDVKM. The CDR3 has 14 residues. CDR3 sequence: CASSLRGAAYEQYF. CDR3 nucleotides: TGTGCCAGCAGTTTGCGGGGGGCGGCCTACGAGCAGTACTTC. The full variable domain, rest sourced from reference TRBV28 and TRBJ2-7, is DVKVTQSSRYLVKRTGEKVFLECVQDMDHENMFWYRQDPGLGLRLIYFSYDVKMKEKGDIPEGYSVSREKKERFSLILESASTNQTSMYLCASSLRGAAYEQYFGPGTRLTVT.

The chain carries TRBV6-5 and TRBJ2-5; 8 bases fit TRBD1. J was trimmed by 1 base and V by 8 bases; bases with no gene match: 3. CDR1 and CDR2 from the germline V gene are MNHEY and SVGAGI. This CDR3 region has 13 residues. The CDR3 reads CASRDRTQETQYF. CDR3 nucleotide sequence: TGTGCCAGCCGGGACAGGACCCAAGAGACCCAGTACTTC.

The chain uses TRBV12-3 or TRBV12-4 and TRBJ2-4; D is perhaps TRBD1 (6 bases). The last part of the DNA fits TRBJ2-7 better; the J call may be wrong. This CDR3 is built from 15 residues. The CDR3 coding sequence is TGTGCCAGCACCACACCTGGGGGACACTTCTACGAGCAGTACTTC. It specifies CASTTPGGHFYEQYF.

The chain links TRBV7-2 to TRBJ1-4; no reliable D call. Per germline, CDR1 SGHTA and CDR2 FQGNSA. The ends were cut back, 1 base at V and 13 bases at J, with 16 bases in the middle. The CDR3 has 14 residues. Written as DNA, the CDR3 is TGTGCCAGCAGCTTAGGAGGCTGGGGTGATGGACTGTTTTTT. Protein sequence: CASSLGGWGDGLFF.

CDR3 protein: CASSQLSRLNYGYTF. The CDR3 bases are TGCGCCAGCAGCCAGCTCTCCCGGCTTAACTATGGCTACACCTTC. The gene calls are TRBV4-1 and TRBJ1-2; D remains unclear. The germline CDR1 and CDR2 sequences are MGHRA and YSYEKL. The CDR3 extends over 15 amino acids. Trimming stripped 3 bases from V and 1 base from J, with 12 bases between.

This clonotype showed up just a few times. The chain has TRBV10-2 and TRBJ1-6, with D unresolved. Trimming cost V 3 bases and J 10 bases, with 4 bases left between them. Per the germline V gene, CDR1 is WSHSY and CDR2 is SAAADI. This CDR3 is built from 11 residues. The CDR3: CASSEQSPLHF. As DNA, the CDR3 is TGCGCCAGCAGTGAACAGTCACCCCTCCACTTT.

The V gene is TRBV10-3, the J gene TRBJ2-7; 10 positions match TRBD2. The CDR3 has 15 amino acids. J was trimmed by 3 bases and V by 6 bases; bases with no gene match: 8. Looked up from germline, CDR1 is ENHRY and CDR2 is SYGVKD. The CDR3 here is CAIREDGTSVYEQYF. DNA of the CDR3: TGTGCCATCAGGGAAGACGGGACTAGCGTCTACGAGCAGTACTTC.

This clonotype appeared a few times. The CDR3 nucleotides are TGTGCCAGCAGTGAAAGGTCGAACACTGAAGCTTTCTTT. Its translation: CASSERSNTEAFF. The chain has TRBV6-1 and TRBJ1-1; no definite D call. V was clipped by 2 bases and J by 1 base, with 5 bases between them. The germline CDR1 and CDR2 sequences are MNHNS and SASEGT. This CDR3 is 13 amino acids long.

Note on this clonotype: The CDR3 does not end in the conserved phenylalanine or tryptophan, so this is likely a read error. CDR3 amino acids: CATTSGGAYEQYL. CDR3 DNA sequence: TGTGCCACCACGAGCGGGGGGGCCTACGAGCAGTACTTA. The V gene is TRBV19, the J gene TRBJ2-7, with 10 bases fitting TRBD2. The germline gives CDR1 LNHDA, CDR2 SQIVND (reference sequence). CDR3 length: 13 residues. V lost 10 bases, J lost 2 bases, and 5 bases stayed unmatched.

Here the CDR3 reads CASSSAFYGEQYF. DNA of the CDR3: TGTGCCAGCAGTTCCGCTTTTTACGGCGAGCAGTACTTC. The chain is built from TRBV12-3 or TRBV12-4 and TRBJ2-7, with D unclear. Trimming took 4 bases from V and 6 from J, leaving 13 bases between them. The CDR3 contains 13 residues.

This clonotype came up a few times. The rearrangement uses TRBV27 and TRBJ2-1, with TRBD1 identical over 8 bases. The CDR3 is 14 amino acids. J lost 5 bases, V lost 4 bases, and 4 bases had no gene match. Germline-derived CDR1 and CDR2 are MNHEY and SMNVEV (reference sequence). CDR3 loop: CASSSQGAHNEQFF. CDR3 nucleotides: TGTGCCAGCAGTTCCCAGGGGGCCCACAATGAGCAGTTCTTC.

V gene TRBV7-2 combines with J gene TRBJ2-1; D unclear. This CDR3 is built from 17 residues. The germline gives CDR1 SGHTA, CDR2 FQGNSA. The V gene lost 0 bases and the J gene lost 0 bases, with 12 bases spanning the gap. CDR3 amino acids: CASSLAHVRSSYNEQFF. The DNA for the CDR3 is TGTGCCAGCAGCTTAGCACACGTCCGTAGCTCCTACAATGAGCAGTTCTTC.

The chain couples TRBV7-2 to TRBJ2-3, with no clear D. Looked up from germline, CDR1 is SGHTA and CDR2 is FQGNSA. The CDR3 loop spans 16 amino acids. Trimming left V 1 base short and J 0 bases short, with 11 bases between. Here the CDR3 DNA reads TGTGCCAGCAGCTTAGATGCCAGGAGCAGCACAGATACGCAGTATTTT. Translation gives CASSLDARSSTDTQYF. The variable domain in full, completed from reference TRBV7-2 and TRBJ2-3, reads GAGVSQSPSNKVTEKGKDVELRCDPISGHTALYWYRQSLGQGLEFLIYFQGNSAPDKSGLPSDRFSAERTGGSVSTLTIQRTQQEDSAVYLCASSLDARSSTDTQYFGPGTRLTVL.

This clonotype was counted only a few times. CDR3 DNA sequence: TGTGCCAGCAGCTTGCTGCACAATGAGCAGTTCTTC. Amino acid sequence: CASSLLHNEQFF. The chain combines TRBV7-9 with TRBJ2-1; D unresolved. The CDR3 totals 12 residues. Trimming stripped 3 bases from V and 5 bases from J, with 5 bases between. CDR1 and CDR2 from the germline V gene are SEHNR and FQNEAQ (reference sequence).

The V call is TRBV20-1, the J call TRBJ2-7; TRBD1 matches at 9 bases. The junction had 8 bases not matched to a gene; V was cut back by 3 bases and J by 2 bases. CDR1 is DFQATT and CDR2 is SNEGSKA in the germline V gene (reference sequence). The CDR3 has 15 residues. As DNA, the CDR3 is TGCAGTGCTAGGTTATCCGGGACAGGGACCTACGAGCAGTACTTC. Its protein is CSARLSGTGTYEQYF.

V gene TRBV29-1 combines with J gene TRBJ2-1; 13 bases agree with TRBD2. The V gene end was trimmed by 7 bases and the J gene end by 5 bases; junction bases not matched to a gene: 14. Per the germline V gene, CDR1 is SQVTM and CDR2 is ANQGSEA. CDR3 length equals 17 residues. CDR3 loop: CSAMKVTSGGKNNEQFF. CDR3 DNA sequence: TGCAGCGCGATGAAAGTGACTAGCGGGGGGAAAAACAATGAGCAGTTCTTC.

This clonotype was seen just once. CDR3 DNA: TGTGCCAGCAGCTTATTTCGGGGGGCCGCCGGGGAGCTGTTTTTT. Translation: CASSLFRGAAGELFF. V gene TRBV11-1 combines with J gene TRBJ2-2; TRBD2 is a possible D gene (7 bases). Germline CDR1 and CDR2: SGHAT and FQDESV (reference sequence). V lost 2 bases to trimming and J lost 6 bases, with 13 bases between them. This CDR3 has 15 amino acids.

In this sample, this clonotype turned up a few times. V usage is TRBV4-3 and J usage is TRBJ1-2; the match to TRBD1 covers 7 bases. In germline, CDR1 is LGHNA, CDR2 YSLEER. The J segment lost 3 bases and the V segment lost 1 base, leaving 5 bases of the junction unmatched. The CDR3 spans 15 residues. The CDR3 nucleotides read TGCGCCAGCAGCCAAGTACAGGGGATAGACTATGGCTACACCTTC. Translated, it gives CASSQVQGIDYGYTF.

This clonotype came up once. CDR3 DNA sequence: TGCGCCAGCAGCCAAGGTATCCGGGAAAAACTGTTTTTT. It codes for CASSQGIREKLFF. The J gene is TRBJ1-4, the V gene TRBV4-1; D is uncertain. Germline loops: CDR1 MGHRA, CDR2 YSYEKL. The length of the CDR3 is 13 residues. Between the trimmed V and J ends, which lost 1 base and 8 bases, there was a span of 8 bases.